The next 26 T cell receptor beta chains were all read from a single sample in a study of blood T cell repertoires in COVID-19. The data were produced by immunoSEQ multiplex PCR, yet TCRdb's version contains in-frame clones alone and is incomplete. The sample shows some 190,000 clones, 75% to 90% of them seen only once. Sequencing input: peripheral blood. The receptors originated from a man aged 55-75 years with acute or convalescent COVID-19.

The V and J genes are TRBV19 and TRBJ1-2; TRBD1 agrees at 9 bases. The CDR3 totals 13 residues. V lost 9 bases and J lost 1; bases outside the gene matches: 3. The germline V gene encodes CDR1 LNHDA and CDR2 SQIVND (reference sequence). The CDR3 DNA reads TGTGCCAGCCGACAGGGGGTTAACTATGGCTACACCTTC. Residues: CASRQGVNYGYTF.

CDR3 nucleotide sequence: TGTGCCAGCAGCTTACAGACTAGCGGGATTAATGAGCAGTTCTTC. Translating gives CASSLQTSGINEQFF. This rearrangement joins TRBV7-3 to TRBJ2-1, with TRBD2 matching 11 bases. The CDR3 totals 15 residues. CDR1 and CDR2 from the germline V gene are SGHTA and FQGTGA. V trimming: 2 bases; J trimming: 7 bases; junction bases outside the gene matches: 4.

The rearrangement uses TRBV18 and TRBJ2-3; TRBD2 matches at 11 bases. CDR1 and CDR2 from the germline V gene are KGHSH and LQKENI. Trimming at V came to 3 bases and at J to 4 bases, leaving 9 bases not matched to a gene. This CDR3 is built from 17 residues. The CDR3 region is CASSPYSGGAGPDTQYF. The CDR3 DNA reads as TGTGCCAGCTCACCTTATAGCGGGGGGGCCGGCCCAGATACGCAGTATTTT.

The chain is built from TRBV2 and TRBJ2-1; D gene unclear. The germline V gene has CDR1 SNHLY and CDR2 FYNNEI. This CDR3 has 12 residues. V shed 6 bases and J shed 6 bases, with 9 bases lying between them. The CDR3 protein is CASSVNSNEQFF. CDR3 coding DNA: TGTGCCAGCAGCGTGAATAGCAATGAGCAGTTCTTC.

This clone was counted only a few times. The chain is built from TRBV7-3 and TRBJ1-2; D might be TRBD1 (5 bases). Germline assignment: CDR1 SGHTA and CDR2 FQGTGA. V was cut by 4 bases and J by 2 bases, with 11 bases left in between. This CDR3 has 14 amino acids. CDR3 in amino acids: CASSSKSGNYGYTF. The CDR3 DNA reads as TGTGCCAGCAGCTCAAAATCAGGGAACTATGGCTACACCTTC.

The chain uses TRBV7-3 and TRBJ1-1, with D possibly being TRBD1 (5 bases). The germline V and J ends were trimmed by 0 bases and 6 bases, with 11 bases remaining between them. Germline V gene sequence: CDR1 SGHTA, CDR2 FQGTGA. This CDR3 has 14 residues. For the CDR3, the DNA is TGTGCCAGCAGCTTAACCTACGGGGGGGCTGAAGCTTTCTTT. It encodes CASSLTYGGAEAFF.

The CDR3 loop is CACLSGTAYNEQFF. The DNA of the CDR3 is TGTGCCTGTTTATCAGGGACAGCATACAATGAGCAGTTCTTC. The chain uses TRBV30 and TRBJ2-1; TRBD1 aligns across 7 bases. The length of the CDR3 is 14 residues. Germline values: CDR1 GTSNPN, CDR2 SVGIG (reference sequence). Trimming removed 6 bases from V and 4 bases from J; junction bases left unmatched: 9.

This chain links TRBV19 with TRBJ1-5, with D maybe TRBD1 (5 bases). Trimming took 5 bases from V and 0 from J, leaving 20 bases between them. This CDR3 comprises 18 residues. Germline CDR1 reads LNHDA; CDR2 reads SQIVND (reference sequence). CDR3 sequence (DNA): TGTGCCAGTAGTCGACGACCCCAGGGTACCTATAGCAATCAGCCCCAGCATTTT. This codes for CASSRRPQGTYSNQPQHF.

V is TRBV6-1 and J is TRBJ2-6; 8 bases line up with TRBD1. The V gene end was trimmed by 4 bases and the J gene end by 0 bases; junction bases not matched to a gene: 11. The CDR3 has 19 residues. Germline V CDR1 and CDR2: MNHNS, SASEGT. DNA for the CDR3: TGTGCCAGCAGTGTACGTACAGGGGGTTTCAACTCTGGGGCCAACGTCCTGACTTTC. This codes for CASSVRTGGFNSGANVLTF.

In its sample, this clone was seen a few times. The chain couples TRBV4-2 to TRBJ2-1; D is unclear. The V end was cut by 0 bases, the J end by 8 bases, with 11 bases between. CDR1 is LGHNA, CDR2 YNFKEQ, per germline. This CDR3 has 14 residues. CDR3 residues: CASSQDSGNDEQFF. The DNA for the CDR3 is TGTGCCAGCAGCCAAGATTCCGGTAACGATGAGCAGTTCTTC.

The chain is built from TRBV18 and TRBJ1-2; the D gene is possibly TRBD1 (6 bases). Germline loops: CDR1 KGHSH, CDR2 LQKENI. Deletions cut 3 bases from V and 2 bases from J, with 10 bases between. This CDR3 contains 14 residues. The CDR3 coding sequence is TGTGCCAGCTCACCGTTTGGGACAAACTATGGCTACACCTTC. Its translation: CASSPFGTNYGYTF.

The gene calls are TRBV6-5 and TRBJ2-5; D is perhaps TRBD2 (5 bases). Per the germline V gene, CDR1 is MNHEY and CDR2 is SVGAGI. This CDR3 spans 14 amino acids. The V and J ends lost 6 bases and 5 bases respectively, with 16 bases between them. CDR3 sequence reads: CASSQSEGWETQYF. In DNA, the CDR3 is TGTGCCAGCAGCCAATCCGAGGGTTGGGAGACCCAGTACTTC.

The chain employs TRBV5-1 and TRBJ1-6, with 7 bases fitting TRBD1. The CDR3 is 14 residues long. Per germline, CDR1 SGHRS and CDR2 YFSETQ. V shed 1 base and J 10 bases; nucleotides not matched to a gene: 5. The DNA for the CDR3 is TGCGCCAGCAGCTTGAGTCAGGGGGACTCACCCCTCCACTTT. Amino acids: CASSLSQGDSPLHF.

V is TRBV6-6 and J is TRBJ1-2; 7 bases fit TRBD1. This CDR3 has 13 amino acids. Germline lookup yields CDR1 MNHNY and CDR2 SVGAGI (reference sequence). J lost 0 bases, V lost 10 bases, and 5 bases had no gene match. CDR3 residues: CAIWDSPNYGYTF. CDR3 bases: TGTGCCATCTGGGACAGTCCTAACTATGGCTACACCTTC.

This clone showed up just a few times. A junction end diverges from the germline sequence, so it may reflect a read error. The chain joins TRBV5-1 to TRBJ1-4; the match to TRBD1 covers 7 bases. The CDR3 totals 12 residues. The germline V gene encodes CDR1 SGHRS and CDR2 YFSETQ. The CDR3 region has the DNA TGCGCCAGCAGCTTGGACAGGGGAAAAACTGTTTTT. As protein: CASSLDRGKTVF.

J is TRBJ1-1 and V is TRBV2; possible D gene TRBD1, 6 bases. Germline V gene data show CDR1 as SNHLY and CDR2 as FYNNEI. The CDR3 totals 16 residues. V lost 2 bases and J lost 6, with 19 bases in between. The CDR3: CASSEPGTWRFSEAFF. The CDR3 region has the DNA TGTGCCAGCAGTGAACCCGGGACATGGCGTTTCTCTGAAGCTTTCTTT.

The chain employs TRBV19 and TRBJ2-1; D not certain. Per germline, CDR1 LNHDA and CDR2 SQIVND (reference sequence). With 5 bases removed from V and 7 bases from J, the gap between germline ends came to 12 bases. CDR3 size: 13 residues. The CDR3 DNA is TGTGCCAGTAGTCGTCTCACCGAGAATGAGCAGTTCTTC. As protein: CASSRLTENEQFF.

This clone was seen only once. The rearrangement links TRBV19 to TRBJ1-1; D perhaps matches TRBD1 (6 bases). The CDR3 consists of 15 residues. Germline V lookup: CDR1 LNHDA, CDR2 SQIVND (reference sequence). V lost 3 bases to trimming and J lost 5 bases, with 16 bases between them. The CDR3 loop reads CASSISVAGVTEAFF. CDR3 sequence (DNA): TGTGCCAGTAGTATTTCGGTAGCAGGGGTTACTGAAGCTTTCTTT.

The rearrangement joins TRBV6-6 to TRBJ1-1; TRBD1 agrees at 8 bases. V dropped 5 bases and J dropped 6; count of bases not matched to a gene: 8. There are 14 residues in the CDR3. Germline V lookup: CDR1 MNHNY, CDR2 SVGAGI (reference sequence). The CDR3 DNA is TGTGCCAGCAGTCCACCCGGGACAGGAGCTGAAGCTTTCTTT. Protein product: CASSPPGTGAEAFF.

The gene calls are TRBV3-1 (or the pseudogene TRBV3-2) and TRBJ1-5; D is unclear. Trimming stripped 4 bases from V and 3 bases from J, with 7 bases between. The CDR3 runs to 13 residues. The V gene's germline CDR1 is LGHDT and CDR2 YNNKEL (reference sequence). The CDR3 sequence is CASSPWANQPQHF. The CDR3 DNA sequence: TGTGCCAGCAGCCCTTGGGCCAATCAGCCCCAGCATTTT.

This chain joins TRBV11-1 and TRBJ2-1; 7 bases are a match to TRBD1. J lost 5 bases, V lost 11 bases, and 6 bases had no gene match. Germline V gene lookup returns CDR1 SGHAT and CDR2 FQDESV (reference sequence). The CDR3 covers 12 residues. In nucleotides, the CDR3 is TGTGCCGGCCGGGACAGCAACAATGAGCAGTTCTTC. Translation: CAGRDSNNEQFF.

The CDR3 DNA follows: TGTGCCAGCAGCGTAGACGGGGTGGTGGGTGAGCAGTACTTC. Translating gives CASSVDGVVGEQYF. The gene calls are TRBV9 and TRBJ2-7; maybe TRBD2 (5 bases). This CDR3 is built from 14 residues. Germline assignment: CDR1 SGDLS and CDR2 YYNGEE. Trimming removed 0 bases at V and 7 bases at J, with 14 bases between.

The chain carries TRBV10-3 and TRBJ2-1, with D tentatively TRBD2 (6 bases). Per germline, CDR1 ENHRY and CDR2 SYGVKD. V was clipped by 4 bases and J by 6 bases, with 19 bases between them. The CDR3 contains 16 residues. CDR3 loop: CAISGWVADNFNEQFF. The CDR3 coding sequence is TGTGCCATCAGTGGTTGGGTAGCGGATAACTTCAATGAGCAGTTCTTC.

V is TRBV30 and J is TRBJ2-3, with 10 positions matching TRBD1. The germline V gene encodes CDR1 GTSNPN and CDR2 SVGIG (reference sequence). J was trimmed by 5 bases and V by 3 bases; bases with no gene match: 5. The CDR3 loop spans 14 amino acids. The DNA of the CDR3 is TGTGCCTGGAGATCGACAGGGGGCAAAGATACGCAGTATTTT. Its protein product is CAWRSTGGKDTQYF.

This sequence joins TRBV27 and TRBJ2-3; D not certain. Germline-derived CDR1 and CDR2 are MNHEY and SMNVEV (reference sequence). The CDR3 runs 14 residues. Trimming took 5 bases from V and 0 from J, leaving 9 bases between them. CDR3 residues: CASSPWPSTDTQYF. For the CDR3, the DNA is TGTGCCAGCAGTCCATGGCCCAGCACAGATACGCAGTATTTT.

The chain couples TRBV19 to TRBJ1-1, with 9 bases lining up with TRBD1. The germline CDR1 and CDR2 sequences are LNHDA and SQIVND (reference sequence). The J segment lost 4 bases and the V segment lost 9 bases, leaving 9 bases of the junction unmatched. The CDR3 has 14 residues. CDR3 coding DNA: TGTGCCAGCAAACAGGGGGCGGCGGGCACTGAAGCTTTCTTT. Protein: CASKQGAAGTEAFF.